This T cell receptor (beta chain) derives from a study of T-cell reconstitution after alpha-beta-depleted transplantation in children. Study conclusions and caveats: Expanded graft clones numbering several hundred reportedly gave rise to alpha-beta T cells about two months after transplant.

From germline, CDR1 is SQVTM and CDR2 ANQGSEA. V was clipped by 7 bases and J by 7 bases, with 22 bases between them. The CDR3 has 14 amino acids. As regards this clonotype: What it binds is unknown.

Unique molecular identifiers tagged the TCRbeta library. TCRdb itself ran the PCR reads through MiXCR, one entry per CDR3 protein. Of around 500,000 distinct CDR3 sequences in the sample, more than 20% were seen once. The V and J genes are TRBV29-1 and TRBJ1-1; tentative D call: TRBD1 (5 bases). The input for sequencing was PBMCs, mostly from graft donor cells, taken 360 days after TCRalphabeta/CD19-depleted stem cell transplant. The clonotype was recovered from a boy under two years old who had a stem cell transplant for acute myeloid leukemia, so the T cells may come from the graft donor. The CDR3 spells CSALGRESMGEAFF. In nucleotides, the CDR3 is TGCAGCGCCTTGGGCAGGGAAAGTATGGGTGAAGCTTTCTTT.